Listed below are T cell receptor beta chains from one sample, sequenced in a study of multiple sclerosis patients with progressive multifocal leukoencephalopathy. Some clones are missing from TCRdb's copy, which holds only in-frame ones; the method was immunoSEQ multiplex PCR. Of some 27,000 clones in the sample, 85% to 90% are singletons; the top ten hold approximately 1.4%. The source was PBMCs, collected from a patient treated with natalizumab. These receptors all come from a human donor with multiple sclerosis. CDR3s include the opening cysteine and the closing phenylalanine or tryptophan. D genes are given only for firm matches. Clone size appears in some rows only: once, few, many, or a class for an expanded clone.

.	TRBV9	.	TRBJ2-2	CASSPPAGQFTGELFF	TGTGCCAGCAGCCCACCGGCGGGACAGTTCACCGGGGAGCTGTTTTTT
.	TRBV15	.	TRBJ2-5	CATSRVTGRAETQYF	TGTGCCACCAGCAGAGTGACAGGGAGGGCCGAGACCCAGTACTTC
.	TRBV14	TRBD1	TRBJ1-6	CASSRITGGNSPLHF	TGTGCCAGCAGCCGAATAACAGGGGGGAATTCACCCCTCCACTTT
.	TRBV6-5	TRBD2	TRBJ2-7	CASSPGGASYEQYF	TGTGCCAGCAGTCCGGGGGGTGCCTCCTACGAGCAGTACTTC
once	TRBV4-2	.	TRBJ2-1	CASSQDSRGGGYNEQFF	TGTGCCAGCAGCCAAGATTCTAGGGGGGGCGGCTACAATGAGCAGTTCTTC
.	TRBV7-2	TRBD1	TRBJ2-7	CASSRTGGSYEQYF	TGTGCCAGCAGTAGGACAGGGGGCAGCTACGAGCAGTACTTC
.	TRBV9	.	TRBJ1-2	CASSVDVRGGVNYGYTF	TGTGCCAGCAGCGTAGACGTTCGAGGGGGAGTTAACTATGGCTACACCTTC
.	TRBV2	.	TRBJ2-7	CASSAQVSYEQYF	TGTGCCAGCAGTGCTCAGGTCTCCTACGAGCAGTACTTC
.	TRBV6-5	TRBD1	TRBJ1-4	CASSSQGAREKLFF	TGTGCCAGCAGTTCCCAGGGGGCGCGGGAAAAACTGTTTTTT
.	TRBV7-9	.	TRBJ2-7	CASSLPPDKAQYF	TGTGCCAGCAGCTTGCCCCCCGACAAAGCACAGTACTTC
.	TRBV13	.	TRBJ1-1	CASRMGIRTREAFF	TGTGCCAGCAGAATGGGTATTCGGACTCGAGAAGCTTTCTTT
.	TRBV28	.	TRBJ1-6	CASSVYTYNSPLHF	TGTGCCAGCTCAGTTTATACGTATAATTCACCCCTCCACTTT
.	TRBV5-3	.	TRBJ2-1	CARAPFGTEAYNEQFF	TGTGCCAGAGCCCCCTTTGGGACCGAAGCCTACAATGAGCAGTTCTTC
.	TRBV11-2	.	TRBJ2-7	CASSSNRDLAYEQYF	TGTGCCAGCAGCTCCAACAGGGATTTGGCCTACGAGCAGTACTTC
once	TRBV5-1	TRBD2	TRBJ2-1	CASSLDGCGGPYNEQFF	TGCGCCAGCAGCTTGGATGGGTGCGGGGGGCCCTACAATGAGCAGTTCTTC
few	TRBV4-1	.	TRBJ1-4	CASSQDPRENEKLFF	TGCGCCAGCAGCCAAGATCCCAGGGAAAATGAAAAACTGTTTTTT
few	TRBV6-6	.	TRBJ1-2	CASSSDPGGSQGYTF	TGTGCCAGCAGTTCAGACCCTGGGGGGTCCCAGGGCTACACCTTC
.	TRBV29-1	.	TRBJ2-7	CSVTRDSLYYEQYF	TGCAGCGTTACTAGGGACTCGCTTTACTACGAGCAGTACTTC
.	TRBV6-1	.	TRBJ1-5	CASRSSGATYQPQHF	TGTGCCAGCAGATCCTCAGGGGCTACATATCAGCCCCAGCATTTT
few	TRBV7-9	.	TRBJ1-1	CASSFEGTEAFF	TGTGCCAGCAGCTTCGAGGGCACTGAAGCTTTCTTT
.	TRBV6-5	.	TRBJ1-5	CASSYRVVGNQPQHF	TGTGCCAGCAGTTACAGGGTTGTGGGCAATCAGCCCCAGCATTTT
few	TRBV9	.	TRBJ1-5	CASSVGSSQPQHF	TGTGCCAGCAGCGTAGGATCGAGTCAGCCCCAGCATTTT
.	TRBV9	TRBD1	TRBJ2-7	CASSAGQDYEQYF	TGTGCCAGCAGCGCCGGACAGGACTACGAGCAGTACTTC
once	TRBV15	TRBD1	TRBJ1-4	CATSRDPWRGHEKLFF	TGTGCCACCAGCAGAGATCCCTGGAGGGGGCATGAAAAACTGTTTTTT
.	TRBV7-2	.	TRBJ1-4	CASSLMGGTNEKLFF	TGTGCCAGCAGCTTAATGGGGGGAACTAATGAAAAACTGTTTTTT
.	TRBV6-1	.	TRBJ1-3	CASRPPRDARNTIYF	TGTGCCAGCAGACCCCCCCGGGACGCCAGAAACACCATATATTTT
once	TRBV27	TRBD1	TRBJ1-4	CASSRRQGEAEKLFF	TGTGCCAGCAGCCGAAGACAGGGAGAGGCTGAAAAACTGTTTTTT
.	TRBV2	TRBD1	TRBJ1-2	CASSEQGAYGYTF	TGTGCCAGCAGTGAGCAGGGGGCCTATGGCTACACCTTC
once	TRBV7-9	.	TRBJ2-6	CASSSTKKSVSGANVLTF	TGTGCCAGCAGCTCGACGAAGAAGAGCGTCTCTGGGGCCAACGTCCTGACTTTC
.	TRBV27	.	TRBJ2-2	CASSLYVTANTGELFF	TGTGCCAGCAGTTTATATGTGACAGCGAACACCGGGGAGCTGTTTTTT
once	TRBV7-2	.	TRBJ2-3	CASTLSQAGDTQYF	TGTGCCAGCACCTTAAGTCAGGCGGGAGATACGCAGTATTTT
.	TRBV9	.	TRBJ2-7	CASSGTGIPYEQYF	TGTGCCAGCAGCGGTACAGGGATTCCCTACGAGCAGTACTTC
.	TRBV19	TRBD1	TRBJ1-1	CASSIGDRNTEAFF	TGTGCCAGTAGTATTGGGGACAGGAACACTGAAGCTTTCTTT
.	TRBV5-1	.	TRBJ1-6	CASSLEAVSSYNSPLHF	TGCGCCAGCAGCTTGGAGGCAGTAAGCTCCTATAATTCACCCCTCCACTTT
few	TRBV6-5	.	TRBJ1-3	CASRPDDSVGNTIYF	TGTGCCAGCAGGCCGGACGACAGTGTTGGAAACACCATATATTTT
.	TRBV2	TRBD1	TRBJ1-5	CASSVRGRDQPQHF	TGTGCCAGCAGTGTAAGGGGGCGTGATCAGCCCCAGCATTTT
.	TRBV7-8	TRBD1	TRBJ1-2	CASSLPPGTAYGYTF	TGTGCCAGCAGCTTGCCCCCAGGGACAGCCTATGGCTACACCTTC
.	TRBV4-2	.	TRBJ2-6	CASSHDTSGANVLTF	TGTGCCAGCAGCCATGACACCTCTGGGGCCAACGTCCTGACTTTC
.	TRBV5-6	.	TRBJ1-1	CASSLWTLNTEAFF	TGTGCCAGCAGCTTGTGGACATTGAACACTGAAGCTTTCTTT